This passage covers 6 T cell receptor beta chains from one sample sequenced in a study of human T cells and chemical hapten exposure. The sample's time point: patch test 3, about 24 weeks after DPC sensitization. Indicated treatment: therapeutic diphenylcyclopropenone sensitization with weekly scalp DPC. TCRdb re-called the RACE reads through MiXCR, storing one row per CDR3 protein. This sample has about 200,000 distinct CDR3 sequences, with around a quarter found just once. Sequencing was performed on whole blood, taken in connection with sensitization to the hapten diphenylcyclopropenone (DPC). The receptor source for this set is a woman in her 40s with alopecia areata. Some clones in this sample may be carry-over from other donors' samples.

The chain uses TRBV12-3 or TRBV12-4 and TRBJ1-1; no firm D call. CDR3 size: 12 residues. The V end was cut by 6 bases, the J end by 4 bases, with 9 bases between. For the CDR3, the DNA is TGTGCCAGCAGACAACTGTCCACTGAAGCTTTCTTT. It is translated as CASRQLSTEAFF.

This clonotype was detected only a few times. The CDR3: CASSGGASSTQHF. The DNA for the CDR3 is TGTGCCAGCAGCGGGGGGGCGAGTTCGACCCAGCATTTT. J is TRBJ1-5 and V is TRBV16; D might be TRBD1 (6 bases). The germline V and J ends were trimmed by 5 bases and 11 bases, with 16 bases remaining between them. The CDR3 loop spans 13 amino acids. Germline V CDR1 and CDR2: KGHSY, FQNENV.

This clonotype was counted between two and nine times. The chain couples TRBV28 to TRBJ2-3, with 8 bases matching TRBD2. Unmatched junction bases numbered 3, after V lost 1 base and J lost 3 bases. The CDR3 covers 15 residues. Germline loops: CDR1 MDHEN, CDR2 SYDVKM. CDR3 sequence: CASSLYRGGTDTQYF. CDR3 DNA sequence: TGTGCCAGCAGTTTATATCGGGGGGGGACAGATACGCAGTATTTT.

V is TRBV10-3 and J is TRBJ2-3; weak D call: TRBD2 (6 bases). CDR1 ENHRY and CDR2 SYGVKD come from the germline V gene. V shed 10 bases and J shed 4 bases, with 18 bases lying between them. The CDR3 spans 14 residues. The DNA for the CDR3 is TGTGCCACCCAGGAGGGACTGAGCGCAGATACGCAGTATTTT. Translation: CATQEGLSADTQYF.

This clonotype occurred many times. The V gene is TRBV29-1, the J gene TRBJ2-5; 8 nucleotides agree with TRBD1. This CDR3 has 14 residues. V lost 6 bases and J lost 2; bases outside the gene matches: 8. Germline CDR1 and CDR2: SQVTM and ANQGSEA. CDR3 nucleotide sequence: TGCAGCGTATCCCCAACAGGGGGTCAAGAGACCCAGTACTTC. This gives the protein CSVSPTGGQETQYF.

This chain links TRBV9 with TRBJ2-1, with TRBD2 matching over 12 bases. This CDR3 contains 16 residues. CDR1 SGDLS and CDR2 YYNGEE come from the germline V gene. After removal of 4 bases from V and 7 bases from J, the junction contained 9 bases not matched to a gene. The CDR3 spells CASSKAGTSGSNEQFF. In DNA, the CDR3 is TGTGCCAGCAGCAAGGCCGGGACTAGCGGGTCTAATGAGCAGTTCTTC.